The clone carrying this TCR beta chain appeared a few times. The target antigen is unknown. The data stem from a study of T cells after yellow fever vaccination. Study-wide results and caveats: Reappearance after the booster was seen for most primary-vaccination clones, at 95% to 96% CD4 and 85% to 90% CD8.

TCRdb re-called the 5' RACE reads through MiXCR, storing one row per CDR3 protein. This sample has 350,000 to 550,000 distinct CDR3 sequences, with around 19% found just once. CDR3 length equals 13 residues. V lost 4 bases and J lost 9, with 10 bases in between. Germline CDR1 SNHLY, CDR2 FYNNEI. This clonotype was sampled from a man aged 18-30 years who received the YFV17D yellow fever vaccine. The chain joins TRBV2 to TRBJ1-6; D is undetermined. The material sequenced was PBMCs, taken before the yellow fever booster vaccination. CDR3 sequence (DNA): TGTGCCAGCAGTGTGGCTAGGGCTTCACCCCTCCACTTT. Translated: CASSVARASPLHF.